This T cell receptor beta chain was retrieved from a study of shared clonotypes between healthy human individuals. Between the trimmed V and J ends, which lost 6 bases and 4 bases, there was a span of 6 bases. CDR1 and CDR2 (germline): SGHTA, FQGNSA. The CDR3 is 11 amino acids. The investigators split CD4+ cells into a CD45RA+ naive subset and a CD45RA-negative memory subset. Study results and limitations: Shared clonotypes across all four donors exceeded non-shared ones in generation probability.

TCRdb keeps only in-frame clones here, not all; method: immunoSEQ multiplex PCR. This table holds more than 2,000,000 clones, around nine tenths found once. Of note for this clone: Its antigen is not identified.

Sequencing was done on a sample of naive CD4+ T cells sorted from blood. Subset here: CD45RA+ positively selected. This sequence was found in a man aged 18 to 35 in good health. V is TRBV7-2 and J is TRBJ1-1; tentative D call: TRBD1 (5 bases). For the CDR3, the DNA is TGTGCCAGCAGTGGGGGCACTGAAGCTTTCTTT. It codes for CASSGGTEAFF.